Listed below are T cell receptor beta chains from one sample, sequenced in a study of blood T cell repertoires in COVID-19. The repertoire was sequenced with immunoSEQ multiplex PCR; TCRdb's copy has only in-frame clones and lacks some. The table includes more than 40,000 clones, roughly 85% detected once. The sample taken for sequencing was peripheral blood. These receptors were collected from a man aged 55 to 70 with acute or convalescent COVID-19. Both conserved end residues are trimmed from each CDR3. The order of the fields is V gene, CDR3 protein.

TRBV4-3	ASSQGTGGREGYT
TRBV4-3	ASSQAGTGGYTIY
TRBV20-1	SASLIWERENYGYT
TRBV7-9	ASSLAIVHEGSGFYT
TRBV5-4	ASSWTGEETQY
TRBV6-5	ASSYSIDRGYAPLH
TRBV15	ATSRDVQGASSDTQY
TRBV27	ASSLLGYNEQF
TRBV27	ASSSIPGAPHGYT
TRBV2	ASSELGQSNYGYT
TRBV24-1	ATSDILAALAEKLF
TRBV19	ASSTGGARVVWNQPQH
TRBV10-2	ASRRLAGGRYNEQF
TRBV13	ASSSTINTEAF
TRBV27	ASSTRLTGSSYEQY
TRBV27	ASRTYSGITRGYT
TRBV7-2	ASSPEKAGNQPQH
TRBV5-5	ASSLNDRTRGTGELF
TRBV19	ASKVQGNNSPLH
TRBV7-9	ASSPRKRGISSYEQY
TRBV15	ATSRDKGTLDTIY
TRBV11-2	ASSFQRYGTEAF
TRBV30	AWTRDRGNSPLH
TRBV30	AFSHNEQF
TRBV12-3/TRBV12-4	ASSFSQITEAF